Reported below is one T cell receptor beta chain. What it binds is unknown. This specimen belongs to a study of a mutant IDH1 vaccine in newly diagnosed glioma. Overall study: The therapy given earlier, which was standard therapy, consisted of radiotherapy, temozolomide, or both, and most of the patients received both.

TCRdb keeps only in-frame clones here, not all; method: immunoSEQ multiplex PCR. The data show some 87,000 clones, 75% to 85% seen once. Germline V gives CDR1 SGHAT, CDR2 FQNNGV. There are 13 residues in the CDR3. V shed 3 bases and J shed 2 bases, with 7 bases lying between them. The time point: week 47, end of study. The study gave 300 ug of mutant IDH1 20-mer peptide per vaccine dose, with topical imiquimod. Patients had eight vaccinations, in weeks 1, 3, 5, 7, 11, 15, 19 and 23. The source of this sequence is a man aged 40-50 years with glioma. This sample comprised PBMCs, obtained from a glioma patient whose treatment included an IDH1 peptide vaccine. This rearrangement joins TRBV11-2 to TRBJ1-1; no definite D call. CDR3: CASSLYSNTEAFF. Written as DNA, the CDR3 is TGTGCCAGCAGCTTGTATTCTAACACTGAAGCTTTCTTT.